The 30 T cell receptor beta chains below were found in one sample sequenced in a study of cytomegalovirus exposure and HLA in healthy donors. Researchers ran the PCR with 60 Vbeta and 13 Jbeta primers. TCRdb's copy holds only in-frame clones and misses some; the assay was immunoSEQ multiplex PCR. The sample includes approximately 53,000 clones, 65% to 80% of them seen just once. Sequencing was carried out using PBMCs. The receptors were gathered from a woman aged 50 to 65 in good health and CMV-seronegative.

Concerning this clone itself: The final CDR3 position lacks the conserved phenylalanine or tryptophan, pointing to a likely read error. This CDR3 is CASSLHGGLGNTIYV. CDR3 coding DNA: TGCGCCAGCAGCTTACATGGAGGGTTAGGAAACACCATATATGTT. The chain is built from TRBV5-1 and TRBJ1-3; D gene ambiguous. Trimming took 2 bases from V and 4 from J, leaving 13 bases between them. CDR3 length: 15 residues. Germline CDR1 is SGHRS and CDR2 is YFSETQ.

This clone has only one observation. The V and J genes are TRBV29-1 and TRBJ2-7, with D hard to call. The CDR3 extends over 9 amino acids. Germline CDR1 reads SQVTM; CDR2 reads ANQGSEA. The V end lost 4 bases, the J end lost 5 bases, and 3 bases lay between the germline ends. The DNA of the CDR3 is TGCAGCGTTGCCGACGAGCAGTACTTC. Its protein product is CSVADEQYF.

The CDR3 DNA reads TGTGCCAGCAGCGAGACAGGGATGGGTAATGAGCAGTTCTTC. Its protein product is CASSETGMGNEQFF. V and J are TRBV5-4 and TRBJ2-1; 7 bases agree with TRBD1. CDR1 and CDR2 from the germline V gene are SGHNT and YYREEE (reference sequence). V gave up 4 bases and J gave up 7 bases; unmatched junction bases: 8. This CDR3 is 14 amino acids long.

This sequence joins TRBV14 and TRBJ2-5; perhaps TRBD2 as D (6 bases). The CDR3 sequence is 16 residues long. Germline loops: CDR1 SGHDN, CDR2 FVKESK. Trimming pared 4 bases from V and 3 bases from J, leaving 18 bases between. The CDR3 region is CASSPDWTNSKETQYF. The CDR3 DNA reads as TGTGCCAGCAGCCCAGACTGGACTAACTCAAAAGAGACCCAGTACTTC.

The chain couples TRBV27 to TRBJ2-2, with 7 bases matching TRBD2. Unmatched junction bases numbered 0, after V lost 4 bases and J lost 4 bases. The CDR3 runs to 13 residues. Germline CDR1 reads MNHEY; CDR2 reads SMNVEV (reference sequence). CDR3 amino acids: CASSSGGTGELFF. The CDR3 bases are TGTGCCAGCAGTTCGGGAGGCACCGGGGAGCTGTTTTTT.

The V and J genes are TRBV28 and TRBJ1-2; maybe TRBD1 (5 bases). CDR3 size: 12 residues. The V and J ends lost 5 bases and 5 bases respectively, with 9 bases between them. CDR1 and CDR2 from the germline V gene are MDHEN and SYDVKM. The CDR3 DNA sequence: TGTGCCAGCAGTAGCCAGGGTTATGGCTACACCTTC. Amino acids: CASSSQGYGYTF.

The chain links TRBV6-1 to TRBJ2-2; 8 bases align to TRBD1. Germline lookup yields CDR1 MNHNS and CDR2 SASEGT. The CDR3 covers 15 residues. V was clipped by 10 bases and J by 1 base; unmatched bases: 8. This CDR3 is CAITDRGKNTGELFF. The CDR3 DNA sequence: TGTGCCATCACTGACAGGGGCAAGAACACCGGGGAGCTGTTTTTT.

The V call is TRBV19, the J call TRBJ2-2, with D perhaps TRBD1 (6 bases). V lost 3 bases and J lost 0, with 14 bases in between. The CDR3 spans 17 residues. Germline V gene data show CDR1 as LNHDA and CDR2 as SQIVND (reference sequence). The CDR3 coding sequence is TGTGCCAGTAGTATTCAGGGACATAGCGCGAACACCGGGGAGCTGTTTTTT. Its protein product is CASSIQGHSANTGELFF.

The V call is TRBV27, the J call TRBJ2-5, with a possible D match to TRBD2 (5 bases). This CDR3 is 14 amino acids long. Germline V gene sequence: CDR1 MNHEY, CDR2 SMNVEV (reference sequence). V lost 2 bases and J lost 5, with 12 bases in between. The CDR3 sequence: CASSLRSGRETQYF. Here the CDR3 DNA reads TGTGCCAGCAGTTTAAGGTCGGGAAGGGAGACCCAGTACTTC.

This clone was counted at least ten times. The chain carries TRBV5-4 and TRBJ2-5, with 8 positions matching TRBD1. This CDR3 is 14 amino acids long. The V and J ends lost 5 bases and 5 bases, in that order; junction bases with no gene match: 8. CDR1 is SGHNT and CDR2 is YYREEE in the germline V gene (reference sequence). CDR3 region: CASSAGGAGETQYF. The CDR3 coding sequence is TGTGCCAGCAGTGCAGGGGGCGCGGGGGAGACCCAGTACTTC. Looking up the rest from reference TRBV5-4 and TRBJ2-5 gives the full variable domain: ETGVTQSPTHLIKTRGQQVTLRCSSQSGHNTVSWYQQALGQGPQFIFQYYREEENGRGNFPPRFSGLQFPNYSSELNVNALELDDSALYLCASSAGGAGETQYFGPGTRLLVL.

The V call is TRBV4-3, the J call TRBJ1-1; D unclear. V lost 2 bases and J 5 bases, leaving 9 bases between the germline ends. Germline CDR1 reads LGHNA; CDR2 reads YSLEER. This CDR3 has 13 amino acids. The CDR3 sequence: CASSQLRGTEAFF. The CDR3 DNA sequence: TGCGCCAGCAGCCAACTCAGAGGGACTGAAGCTTTCTTT.

By proportion, this clone is medium-sized. This chain uses TRBV28 with TRBJ1-4; D gene uncertain. The length of the CDR3 is 12 residues. V was trimmed by 4 bases and J by 3 bases, leaving 3 bases between them. The germline gives CDR1 MDHEN, CDR2 SYDVKM. CDR3 nucleotides: TGTGCCAGCAGTTCAGCTAATGAAAAACTGTTTTTT. Protein sequence: CASSSANEKLFF.

The rearrangement links TRBV6-1 to TRBJ1-5, with D tentatively TRBD1 (6 bases). The CDR3 spans 13 residues. Trimming cost V 5 bases and J 4 bases, with 9 bases left between them. Germline lookup yields CDR1 MNHNS and CDR2 SASEGT. The CDR3 coding sequence is TGTGCCAGCAGTACAGGGCCAAATCAGCCCCAGCATTTT. Protein sequence: CASSTGPNQPQHF.

V is TRBV29-1 and J is TRBJ2-1; D is perhaps TRBD2 (5 bases). Per germline, CDR1 SQVTM and CDR2 ANQGSEA. Trimming removed 0 bases at V and 5 bases at J, with 20 bases between. The CDR3 is 17 residues long. CDR3 in DNA: TGCAGCGTTGAAGATCTTGTGAGGGCTGGAACTGACAATGAGCAGTTCTTC. Translation gives CSVEDLVRAGTDNEQFF.

V usage is TRBV6-1 and J usage is TRBJ1-3; D gene uncertain. The CDR3 covers 13 residues. The germline V and J ends were trimmed by 10 bases and 1 base, with 11 bases remaining between them. Germline V gene data show CDR1 as MNHNS and CDR2 as SASEGT. This chain's CDR3 is CAIFITSGNTIYF. The CDR3 DNA reads as TGTGCCATCTTCATCACATCTGGAAACACCATATATTTT.

The chain links TRBV7-9 to TRBJ2-7; the D gene is possibly TRBD2 (5 bases). Germline CDR1 is SEHNR and CDR2 is FQNEAQ (reference sequence). CDR3 length: 14 amino acids. Trimming took 3 bases from V and 4 from J, leaving 13 bases between them. The CDR3 region has the DNA TGTGCCAGCAGCTTTGAGGGAGTTGGTTACGAGCAGTACTTC. This sequence encodes CASSFEGVGYEQYF.

The chain recombines TRBV19 with TRBJ2-2; 10 bases map to TRBD2. CDR1 LNHDA and CDR2 SQIVND come from the germline V gene (reference sequence). Trimming cost V 4 bases and J 5 bases; bases outside gene matches: 16. This CDR3 comprises 19 residues. CDR3 in DNA: TGTGCCAGTAGTAACCCGTTGGGGCTAGCGGGGGATGAAACCGGGGAGCTGTTTTTT. It encodes CASSNPLGLAGDETGELFF.

This chain connects TRBV9 to TRBJ2-3, with 12 bases identical to TRBD1. The CDR3 sequence is 16 residues long. Germline CDR1 and CDR2: SGDLS and YYNGEE. V lost 1 base, J lost 5 bases, and 5 bases stayed unmatched. CDR3 sequence reads: CASSVRGTGGQDTQYF. CDR3 in DNA: TGTGCCAGCAGCGTAAGGGGGACAGGGGGCCAAGATACGCAGTATTTT.

This chain links TRBV2 with TRBJ2-7; 9 bases align to TRBD2. The CDR3 covers 14 residues. From germline, CDR1 is SNHLY and CDR2 FYNNEI. Trimming at V came to 8 bases and at J to 3 bases, leaving 8 bases not matched to a gene. In nucleotides, the CDR3 is TGTGCCAGCGGTAGGACTAGCGTCTACTACGAGCAGTACTTC. Its protein product is CASGRTSVYYEQYF.

The J gene is TRBJ2-7, the V gene TRBV18, with D perhaps TRBD1 (5 bases). From germline, CDR1 is KGHSH and CDR2 LQKENI. Deletions cut 2 bases from V and 0 bases from J, with 11 bases between. There are 15 residues in the CDR3. DNA of the CDR3: TGTGCCAGCTCACCAAGGCAGGGTGGCTCCTACGAGCAGTACTTC. It codes for CASSPRQGGSYEQYF.

This clone has only one observation. This rearrangement joins TRBV5-8 to TRBJ1-2, with D possibly TRBD1 on 5 matching bases. V dropped 4 bases and J dropped 3 bases, with 19 bases sitting between them. This CDR3 has 16 amino acids. Per the germline V gene, CDR1 is SGHTS and CDR2 is YDEGEE. CDR3: CASSLPGLGGDYGYTF. CDR3 DNA sequence: TGTGCCAGCAGCCTACCGGGCCTCGGAGGGGACTATGGCTACACCTTC.

CDR3 bases: TGTGCCAGCAGCCATGGGGGGACTGAAGCTTTCTTT. This encodes CASSHGGTEAFF. The chain uses TRBV7-9 and TRBJ1-1, with D tentatively TRBD1 (5 bases). The CDR3 is made up of 12 amino acids. Trimming cost V 5 bases and J 5 bases, with 9 bases left between them. Per the germline V gene, CDR1 is SEHNR and CDR2 is FQNEAQ (reference sequence).

This chain joins TRBV10-2 and TRBJ2-2, with TRBD1 identical over 8 bases. CDR3 length: 15 amino acids. Germline V gives CDR1 WSHSY, CDR2 SAAADI. V lost 4 bases and J lost 2; bases outside the gene matches: 3. The CDR3 nucleotides are TGCGCCAGCAGTGGACAGGGGATTAACACCGGGGAGCTGTTTTTT. This translates into CASSGQGINTGELFF.

There are a few counts of this clone. J is TRBJ1-1 and V is TRBV19, with 7 nucleotides matching TRBD1. Germline loops: CDR1 LNHDA, CDR2 SQIVND (reference sequence). The CDR3 sequence is 13 residues long. After removal of 4 bases from V and 12 bases from J, the junction contained 11 bases not matched to a gene. The CDR3 sequence is CASSSRQGISTFF. In nucleotides, the CDR3 is TGTGCCAGTAGTAGTCGACAGGGAATCTCAACTTTCTTT.

This chain links TRBV5-4 with TRBJ2-7, with D possibly matching TRBD2 (6 bases). V lost 0 bases and J 0 bases, leaving 10 bases between the germline ends. CDR3 length equals 15 residues. CDR1 is SGHNT, CDR2 YYREEE, per germline (reference sequence). CDR3 protein: CASSLGRTTSYEQYF. Here the CDR3 DNA reads TGTGCCAGCAGCTTGGGGCGGACTACCTCCTACGAGCAGTACTTC.

The chain uses TRBV11-2 and TRBJ1-1; D ambiguous. This CDR3 comprises 14 residues. The germline V gene has CDR1 SGHAT and CDR2 FQNNGV. V dropped 4 bases and J dropped 2 bases, with 11 bases sitting between them. The CDR3 here is CASSSSGLNTEAFF. In nucleotides, the CDR3 is TGTGCCAGCAGCTCCTCAGGACTAAACACTGAAGCTTTCTTT.

About this clone itself: At one end, the junction sequence differs from germline, possibly due to a read error. CDR3 DNA: TGTGCCAGCAAGGGAGTACTAGCGAATACCGGGGAGCTGTTTTTT. Translated, it gives CASKGVLANTGELFF. The chain uses TRBV27 and TRBJ2-2; TRBD2 aligns across 7 bases. The CDR3 is 15 amino acids. From germline, CDR1 is MNHEY and CDR2 SMNVEV (reference sequence).

V and J are TRBV28 and TRBJ1-1; unclear D gene. The CDR3 is 17 residues long. V dropped 2 bases and J dropped 0 bases, with 16 bases sitting between them. The V gene's germline CDR1 is MDHEN and CDR2 SYDVKM. In nucleotides, the CDR3 is TGTGCCAGCAGTTTACTACAGATTAACCTCATGAACACTGAAGCTTTCTTT. The encoded protein is CASSLLQINLMNTEAFF.

This chain uses TRBV21-1 with TRBJ1-1. TRBV21-1 is tagged as a pseudogene. This CDR3 has 17 residues. CDR3 amino acids: CASSNSRLGSRYTEAFF. The CDR3 DNA reads as TGTGCCAGCAGCAACTCGAGGTTGGGTAGTCGGTACACTGAAGCTTTCTTT.

The chain employs TRBV18 and TRBJ2-1; 7 positions agree with TRBD2. From germline, CDR1 is KGHSH and CDR2 LQKENI. V shed 3 bases, J shed 6 bases, and the junction held 8 bases outside the gene matches. The CDR3 totals 15 residues. The CDR3, as DNA: TGTGCCAGCTCACCGGCCCAAGCGGGAAGCAATGAGCAGTTCTTC. This encodes CASSPAQAGSNEQFF.